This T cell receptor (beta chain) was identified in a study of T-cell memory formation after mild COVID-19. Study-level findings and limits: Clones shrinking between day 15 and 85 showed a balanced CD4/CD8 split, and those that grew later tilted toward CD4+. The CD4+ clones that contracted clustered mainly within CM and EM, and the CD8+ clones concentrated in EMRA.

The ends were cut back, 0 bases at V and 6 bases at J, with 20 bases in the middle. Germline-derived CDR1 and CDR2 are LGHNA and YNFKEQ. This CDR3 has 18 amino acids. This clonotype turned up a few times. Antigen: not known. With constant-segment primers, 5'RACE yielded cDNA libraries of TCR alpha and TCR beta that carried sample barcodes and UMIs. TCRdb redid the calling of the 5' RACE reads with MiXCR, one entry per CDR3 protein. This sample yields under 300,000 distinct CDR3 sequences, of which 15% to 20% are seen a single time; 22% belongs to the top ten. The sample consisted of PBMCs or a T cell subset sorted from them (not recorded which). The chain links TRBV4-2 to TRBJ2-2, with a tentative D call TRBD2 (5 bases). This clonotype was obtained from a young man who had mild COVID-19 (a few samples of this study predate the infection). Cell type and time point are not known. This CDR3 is CASSQDLRTPRGAGELFF. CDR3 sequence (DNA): TGTGCCAGCAGCCAAGATCTCAGGACTCCCCGGGGAGCCGGGGAGCTGTTTTTT.